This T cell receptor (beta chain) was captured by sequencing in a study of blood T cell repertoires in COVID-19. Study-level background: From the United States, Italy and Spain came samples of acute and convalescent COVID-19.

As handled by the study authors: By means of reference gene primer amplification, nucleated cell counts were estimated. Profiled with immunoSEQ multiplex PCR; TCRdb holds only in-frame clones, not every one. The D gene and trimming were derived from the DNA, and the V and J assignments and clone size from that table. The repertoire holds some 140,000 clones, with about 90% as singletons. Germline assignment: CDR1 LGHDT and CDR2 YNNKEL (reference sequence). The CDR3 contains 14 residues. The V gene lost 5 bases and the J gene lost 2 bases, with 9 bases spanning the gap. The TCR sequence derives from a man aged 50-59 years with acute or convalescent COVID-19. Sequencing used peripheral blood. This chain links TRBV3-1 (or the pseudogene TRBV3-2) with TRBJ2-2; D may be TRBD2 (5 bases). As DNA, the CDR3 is TGTGCCAGCAGCATTAGCGTTAACACCGGGGAGCTGTTTTTT. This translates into CASSISVNTGELFF.